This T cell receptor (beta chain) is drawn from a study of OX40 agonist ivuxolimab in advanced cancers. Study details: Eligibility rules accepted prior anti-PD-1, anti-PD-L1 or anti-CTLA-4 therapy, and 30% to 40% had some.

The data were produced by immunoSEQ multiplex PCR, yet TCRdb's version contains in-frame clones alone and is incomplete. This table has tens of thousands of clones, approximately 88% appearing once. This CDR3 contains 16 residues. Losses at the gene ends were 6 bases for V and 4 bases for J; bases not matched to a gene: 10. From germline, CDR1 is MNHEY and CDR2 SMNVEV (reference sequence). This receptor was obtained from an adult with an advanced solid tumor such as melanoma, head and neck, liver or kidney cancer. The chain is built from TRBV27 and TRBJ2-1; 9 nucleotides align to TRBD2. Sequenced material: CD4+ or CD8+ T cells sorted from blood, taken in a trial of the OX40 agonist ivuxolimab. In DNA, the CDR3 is TGTGCCAGCAGCTCTGGGCGGCTAGCGGGGTACAATGAGCAGTTCTTC. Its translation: CASSSGRLAGYNEQFF.